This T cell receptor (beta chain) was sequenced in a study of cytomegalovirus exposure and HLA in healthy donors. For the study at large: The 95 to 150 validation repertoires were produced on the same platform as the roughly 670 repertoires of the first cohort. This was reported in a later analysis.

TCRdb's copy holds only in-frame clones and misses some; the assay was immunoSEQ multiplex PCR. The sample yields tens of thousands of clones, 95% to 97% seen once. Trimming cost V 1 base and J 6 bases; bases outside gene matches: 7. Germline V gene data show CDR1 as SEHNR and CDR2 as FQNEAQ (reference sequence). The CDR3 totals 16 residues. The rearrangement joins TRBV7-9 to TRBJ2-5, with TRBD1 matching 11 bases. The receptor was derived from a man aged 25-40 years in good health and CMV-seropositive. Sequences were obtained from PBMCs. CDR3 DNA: TGTGCCAGCAGCTTAGGCCGGACAGGGGGCGCGAAGACCCAGTACTTC. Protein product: CASSLGRTGGAKTQYF.